The 3 T cell receptor beta chains reported below all come from one sample, sequenced in a study of regulatory T cells in long-lasting Graves disease. Time point in this sample: persistent/refractory GD, antithyroid drugs over 5 years with positive TRAb. Preparation of the TCR library used RNA extracted from PBMCs. HTBI primers from iRepertoire and Arm-PCR of CDR3 regions yielded the TCR beta libraries. From the multiplex PCR reads, TCRdb called clonotypes with MiXCR, one entry per CDR3 protein. The data hold about 460,000 distinct CDR3 sequences, with around a fifth observed a single time. This specimen was peripheral blood mononuclear cells (PBMCs), taken when the disease was refractory, from a patient treated with antithyroid drugs. Receptor source: a female donor with Graves disease.

This clonotype was detected a few times. The rearrangement joins TRBV7-9 to TRBJ2-1, with D tentatively TRBD2 (5 bases). The V end lost 2 bases, the J end lost 5 bases, and 10 bases lay between the germline ends. CDR1 is SEHNR, CDR2 FQNEAQ, per germline (reference sequence). CDR3 size: 14 residues. The CDR3 loop reads CASSLLRVNNEQFF. As DNA, the CDR3 is TGTGCCAGCAGCTTACTGCGGGTAAACAATGAGCAGTTCTTC.

The chain employs TRBV11-3 and TRBJ2-2; D perhaps matches TRBD1 (7 bases). This CDR3 has 19 amino acids. Germline V gene data show CDR1 as SGHNT and CDR2 as YENEEA. V was pared by 4 bases and J by 3 bases, with 24 bases between. CDR3 sequence: CASSSGQRTDREDTGELFF. The CDR3 DNA reads as TGTGCCAGCAGCTCCGGACAAAGAACCGACAGGGAGGACACCGGGGAGCTGTTTTTT.

This clonotype was recorded many times. V is TRBV6-1 and J is TRBJ1-2; maybe TRBD1 (5 bases). The CDR3 has 14 residues. Germline V lookup: CDR1 MNHNS, CDR2 SASEGT. With 5 bases removed from V and 3 bases from J, the gap between germline ends came to 13 bases. DNA for the CDR3: TGTGCCAGCAGTCCCCATGGGGGAGACTATGGCTACACCTTC. Its translation: CASSPHGGDYGYTF.